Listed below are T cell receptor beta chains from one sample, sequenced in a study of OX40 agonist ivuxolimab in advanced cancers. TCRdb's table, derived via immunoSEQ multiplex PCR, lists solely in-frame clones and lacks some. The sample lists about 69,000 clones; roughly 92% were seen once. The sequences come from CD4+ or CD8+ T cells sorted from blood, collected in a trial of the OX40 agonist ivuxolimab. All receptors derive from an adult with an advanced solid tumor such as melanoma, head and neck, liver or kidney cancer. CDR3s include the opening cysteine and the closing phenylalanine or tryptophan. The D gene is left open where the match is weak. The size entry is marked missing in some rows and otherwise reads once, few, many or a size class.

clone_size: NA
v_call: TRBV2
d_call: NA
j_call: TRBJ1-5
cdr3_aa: CASAPGHLKQPQHF
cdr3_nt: TGTGCCAGCGCACCGGGACACCTTAAACAGCCCCAGCATTTT

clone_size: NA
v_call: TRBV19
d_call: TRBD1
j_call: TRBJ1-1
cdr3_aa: CASSIGRMGQGNTEAFF
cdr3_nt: TGTGCCAGTAGTATAGGCCGTATGGGACAGGGAAACACTGAAGCTTTCTTT

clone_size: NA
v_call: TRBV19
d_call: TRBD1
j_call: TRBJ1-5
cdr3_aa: CASSMGRTGPSNQPQHF
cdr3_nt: TGTGCCAGTAGTATGGGGAGGACAGGACCTAGCAATCAGCCCCAGCATTTT

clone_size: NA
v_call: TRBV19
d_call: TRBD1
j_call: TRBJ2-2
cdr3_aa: CASRPTGTATGELFF
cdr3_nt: TGTGCCAGTAGACCCACCGGGACAGCCACCGGGGAGCTGTTTTTT

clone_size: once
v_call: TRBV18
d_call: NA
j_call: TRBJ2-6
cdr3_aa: CASSPSGSGANVLTF
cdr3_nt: TGTGCCAGCTCACCCTCCGGATCAGGGGCCAACGTCCTGACTTTC

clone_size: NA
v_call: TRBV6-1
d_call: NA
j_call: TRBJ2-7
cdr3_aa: CASSGLVGEQYF
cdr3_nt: TGTGCCAGCAGTGGGCTCGTCGGGGAGCAGTACTTC

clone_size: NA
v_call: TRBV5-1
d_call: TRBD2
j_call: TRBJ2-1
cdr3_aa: CASSVREAYNEQFF
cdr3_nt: TGCGCCAGCAGCGTCCGGGAGGCTTACAATGAGCAGTTCTTC

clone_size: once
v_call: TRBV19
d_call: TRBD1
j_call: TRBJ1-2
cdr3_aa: CASDETGGRGYTF
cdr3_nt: TGTGCCAGTGACGAGACAGGGGGACGTGGCTACACCTTC

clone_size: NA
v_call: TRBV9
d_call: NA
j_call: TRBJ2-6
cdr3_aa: CASSVGGTGANVLTF
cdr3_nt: TGTGCCAGCAGCGTAGGAGGGACCGGGGCCAACGTCCTGACTTTC

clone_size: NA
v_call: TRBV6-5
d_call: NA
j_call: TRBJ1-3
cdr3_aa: CASTILLRVENTIYF
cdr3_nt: TGTGCCAGCACCATCCTCCTAAGGGTTGAAAACACCATATATTTT

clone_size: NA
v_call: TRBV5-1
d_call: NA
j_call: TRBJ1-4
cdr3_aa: CASSFARGSNEKLFF
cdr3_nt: TGCGCCAGCAGCTTCGCTCGGGGCTCGAATGAAAAACTGTTTTTT

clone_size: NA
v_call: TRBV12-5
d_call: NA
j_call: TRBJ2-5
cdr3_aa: CASGLAPTARETQYF
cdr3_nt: TGTGCTAGTGGTTTGGCTCCCACAGCTAGGGAGACCCAGTACTTC

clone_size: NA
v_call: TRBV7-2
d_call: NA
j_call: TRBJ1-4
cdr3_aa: CASSLGGFGEKLFF
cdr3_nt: TGTGCCAGCAGCTTAGGGGGGTTTGGTGAAAAACTGTTTTTT

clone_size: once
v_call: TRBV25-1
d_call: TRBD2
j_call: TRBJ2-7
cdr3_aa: CASRAPGLAGFWDEQYF
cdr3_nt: TGTGCCAGCAGGGCACCGGGACTAGCGGGATTTTGGGACGAGCAGTACTTC

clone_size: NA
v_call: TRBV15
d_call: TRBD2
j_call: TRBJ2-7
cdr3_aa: CATSRFWVTSGSYEQYF
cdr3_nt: TGTGCCACCAGCAGATTCTGGGTTACTAGCGGTTCCTACGAGCAGTACTTC

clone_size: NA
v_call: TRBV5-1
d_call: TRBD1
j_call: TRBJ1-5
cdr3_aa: CASSSGTGPNQPQHF
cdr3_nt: TGCGCCAGCAGCTCCGGGACAGGCCCCAATCAGCCCCAGCATTTT

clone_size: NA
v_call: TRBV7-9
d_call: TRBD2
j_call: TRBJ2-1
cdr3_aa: CASSFPSGRAFRNEQFF
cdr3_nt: TGTGCCAGCAGCTTTCCTAGCGGGAGGGCCTTTAGGAATGAGCAGTTCTTC

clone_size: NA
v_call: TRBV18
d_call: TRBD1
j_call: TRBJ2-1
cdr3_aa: CASSPQPTGSNEQFF
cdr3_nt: TGTGCCAGCTCACCACAACCGACAGGGTCCAATGAGCAGTTCTTC

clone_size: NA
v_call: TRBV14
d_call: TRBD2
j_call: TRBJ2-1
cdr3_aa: CASSQIAGLYNEQFF
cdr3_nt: TGTGCCAGCAGCCAGATAGCGGGCCTCTACAATGAGCAGTTCTTC

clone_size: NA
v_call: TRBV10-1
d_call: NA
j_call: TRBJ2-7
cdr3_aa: CASSESDEQYF
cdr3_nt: TGCGCCAGCAGTGAGTCCGACGAGCAGTACTTC

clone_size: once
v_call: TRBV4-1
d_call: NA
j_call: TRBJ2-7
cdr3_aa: CASSYDPYYEQYF
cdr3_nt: TGCGCCAGCAGCTACGACCCGTACTACGAGCAGTACTTC

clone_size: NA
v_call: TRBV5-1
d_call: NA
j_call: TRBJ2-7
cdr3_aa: CASSNLQYEQYF
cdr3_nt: TGCGCCAGCAGCAATCTGCAGTACGAGCAGTACTTC

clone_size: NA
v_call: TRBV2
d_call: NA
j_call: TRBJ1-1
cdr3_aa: CASSVTRGNTEAFF
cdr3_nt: TGTGCCAGCAGTGTAACCAGGGGAAACACTGAAGCTTTCTTT

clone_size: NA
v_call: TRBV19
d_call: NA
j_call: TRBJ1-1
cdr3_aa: CASIRGRANTEAFF
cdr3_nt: TGTGCCAGTATACGGGGCAGGGCGAACACTGAAGCTTTCTTT

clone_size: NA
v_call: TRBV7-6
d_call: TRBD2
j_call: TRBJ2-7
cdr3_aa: CASSRTSGKSSYEQYF
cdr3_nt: TGTGCCAGCAGCAGGACTAGCGGGAAAAGCTCCTACGAGCAGTACTTC

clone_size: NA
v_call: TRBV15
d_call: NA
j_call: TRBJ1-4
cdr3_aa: CATSLGLYQNEKLFF
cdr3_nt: TGTGCCACCAGCTTAGGCCTCTATCAGAATGAAAAACTGTTTTTT

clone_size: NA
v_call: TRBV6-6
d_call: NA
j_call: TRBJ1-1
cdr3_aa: CASSSGRGRAREAFF
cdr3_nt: TGTGCCAGCAGTTCGGGACGCGGGCGAGCAAGGGAAGCTTTCTTT

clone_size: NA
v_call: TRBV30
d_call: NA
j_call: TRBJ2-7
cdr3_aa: CAWSAGIGISSYEQYF
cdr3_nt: TGTGCCTGGAGTGCAGGAATTGGGATCTCCTCCTACGAGCAGTACTTC

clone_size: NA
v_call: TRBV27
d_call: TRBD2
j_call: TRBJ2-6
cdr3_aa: CASSPVGRAWTGANVLTF
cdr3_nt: TGTGCCAGCAGTCCAGTAGGGAGGGCCTGGACTGGGGCCAACGTCCTGACTTTC

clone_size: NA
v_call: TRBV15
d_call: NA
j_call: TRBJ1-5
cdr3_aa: CATSRGKDQPQHF
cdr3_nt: TGTGCCACCAGCAGAGGTAAGGATCAGCCCCAGCATTTT

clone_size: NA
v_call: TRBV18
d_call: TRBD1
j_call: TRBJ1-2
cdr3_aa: CASSVQGPDGYTF
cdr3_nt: TGTGCCAGCTCAGTACAGGGGCCGGATGGCTACACCTTC

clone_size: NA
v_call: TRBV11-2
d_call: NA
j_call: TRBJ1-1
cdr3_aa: CASSLEFASAFF
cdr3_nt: TGTGCCAGCAGCTTAGAGTTCGCGAGCGCTTTCTTT

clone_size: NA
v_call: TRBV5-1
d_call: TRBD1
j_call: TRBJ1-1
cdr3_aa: CASSRGQGNTEAFF
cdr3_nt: TGCGCCAGCAGCAGGGGACAGGGCAACACTGAAGCTTTCTTT

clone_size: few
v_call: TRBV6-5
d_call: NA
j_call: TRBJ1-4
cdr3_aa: CASSYSPGVNEKLFF
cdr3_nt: TGTGCCAGCAGTTACTCGCCAGGGGTTAATGAAAAACTGTTTTTT

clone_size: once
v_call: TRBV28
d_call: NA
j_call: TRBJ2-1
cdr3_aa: CASQGRGGTPYNEQFF
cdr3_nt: TGTGCCAGCCAAGGGCGCGGCGGGACCCCCTACAATGAGCAGTTCTTC

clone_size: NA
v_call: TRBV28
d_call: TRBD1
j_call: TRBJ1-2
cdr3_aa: CASGGTRDRLLLGYGYTF
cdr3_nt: TGTGCCAGCGGCGGAACCCGGGACAGACTCCTGCTTGGCTATGGCTACACCTTC

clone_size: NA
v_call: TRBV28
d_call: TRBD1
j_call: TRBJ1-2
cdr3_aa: CASSSRLGQLRGYTF
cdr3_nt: TGTGCCAGCAGCTCAAGGCTGGGACAGTTACGTGGCTACACCTTC

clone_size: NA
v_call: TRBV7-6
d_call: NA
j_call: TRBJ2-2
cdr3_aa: CASSHAEIAGELFF
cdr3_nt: TGTGCCAGCAGCCACGCTGAGATTGCCGGGGAGCTGTTTTTT

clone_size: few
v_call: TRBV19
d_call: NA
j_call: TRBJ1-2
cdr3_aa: CASSMGGRDYGYTF
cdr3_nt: TGTGCCAGTAGTATGGGGGGCCGCGACTATGGCTACACCTTC

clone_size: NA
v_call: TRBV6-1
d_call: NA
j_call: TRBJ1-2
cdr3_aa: CASTRGTGYGYTF
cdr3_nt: TGTGCCAGCACTAGGGGAACTGGCTATGGCTACACCTTC

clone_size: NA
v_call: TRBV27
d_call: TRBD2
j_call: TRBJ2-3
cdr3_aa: CASSRSGRAQGTDTQYF
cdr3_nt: TGTGCCAGCAGTCGAAGCGGGAGGGCTCAGGGCACAGATACGCAGTATTTT